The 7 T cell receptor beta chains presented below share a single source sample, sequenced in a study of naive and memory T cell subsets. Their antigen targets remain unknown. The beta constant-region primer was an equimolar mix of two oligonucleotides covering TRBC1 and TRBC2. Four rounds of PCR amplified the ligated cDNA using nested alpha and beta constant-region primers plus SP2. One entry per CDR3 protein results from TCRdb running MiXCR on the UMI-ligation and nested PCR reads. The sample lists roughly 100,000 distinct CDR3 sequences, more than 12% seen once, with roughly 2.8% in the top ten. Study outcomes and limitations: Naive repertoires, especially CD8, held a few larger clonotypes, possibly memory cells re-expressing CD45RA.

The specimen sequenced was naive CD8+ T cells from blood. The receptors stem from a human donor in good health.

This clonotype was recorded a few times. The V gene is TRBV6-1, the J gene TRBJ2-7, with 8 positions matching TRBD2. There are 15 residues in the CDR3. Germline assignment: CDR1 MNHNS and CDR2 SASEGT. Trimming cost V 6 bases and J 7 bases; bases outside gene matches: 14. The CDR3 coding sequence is TGTGCCAGCAGAGCCATACTAGCGGACCTTTCTGAGCAGTACTTC. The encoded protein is CASRAILADLSEQYF.

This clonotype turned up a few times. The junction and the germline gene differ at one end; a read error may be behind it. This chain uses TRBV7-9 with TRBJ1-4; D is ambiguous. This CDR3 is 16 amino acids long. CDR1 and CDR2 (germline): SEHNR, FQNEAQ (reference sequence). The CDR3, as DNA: TGTGCCAGCACCTTAGGGCTGGGCGCAACTAATGAAAAACTGTTTTTT. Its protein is CASTLGLGATNEKLFF.

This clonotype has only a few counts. CDR3: CASSISTGGNTEAFF. DNA for the CDR3: TGTGCCAGCAGCATATCTACAGGGGGCAACACTGAAGCTTTCTTT. The rearrangement joins TRBV13 to TRBJ1-1, with TRBD1 identical over 9 bases. V dropped 5 bases and J dropped 2; count of bases not matched to a gene: 6. This CDR3 contains 15 residues. Germline loops: CDR1 PRHDT, CDR2 FYEKMQ (reference sequence). Combining the CDR3 with reference TRBV13 and TRBJ1-1 gives the whole variable domain AAGVIQSPRHLIKEKRETATLKCYPIPRHDTVYWYQQGPGQDPQFLISFYEKMQSDKGSIPDRFSAQQFSDYHSELNMSSLELGDSALYFCASSISTGGNTEAFFGQGTRLTVV.

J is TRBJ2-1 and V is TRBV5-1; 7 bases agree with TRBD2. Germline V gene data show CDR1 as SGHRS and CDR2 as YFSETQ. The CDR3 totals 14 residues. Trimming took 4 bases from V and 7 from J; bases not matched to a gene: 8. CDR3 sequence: CASSELASANEQFF. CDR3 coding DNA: TGCGCCAGCAGCGAACTAGCGTCCGCAAATGAGCAGTTCTTC.

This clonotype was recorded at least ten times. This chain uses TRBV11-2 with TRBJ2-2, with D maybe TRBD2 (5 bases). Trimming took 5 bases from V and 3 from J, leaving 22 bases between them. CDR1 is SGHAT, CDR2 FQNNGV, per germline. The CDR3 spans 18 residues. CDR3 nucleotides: TGTGCCAGCAGCCAGCCCCTGAGGAGCGGAATAGACACCGGGGAGCTGTTTTTT. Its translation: CASSQPLRSGIDTGELFF. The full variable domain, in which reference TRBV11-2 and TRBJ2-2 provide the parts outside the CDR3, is EAGVAQSPRYKIIEKRQSVAFWCNPISGHATLYWYQQILGQGPKLLIQFQNNGVVDDSQLPKDRFSAERLKGVDSTLKIQPAKLEDSAVYLCASSQPLRSGIDTGELFFGEGSRLTVL.

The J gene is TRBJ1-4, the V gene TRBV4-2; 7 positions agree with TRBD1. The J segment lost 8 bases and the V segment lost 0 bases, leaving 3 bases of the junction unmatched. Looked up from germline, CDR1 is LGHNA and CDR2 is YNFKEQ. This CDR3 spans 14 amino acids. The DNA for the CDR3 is TGTGCCAGCAGCCAAGAGGGCAGGGGGGAAAAACTGTTTTTT. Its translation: CASSQEGRGEKLFF.

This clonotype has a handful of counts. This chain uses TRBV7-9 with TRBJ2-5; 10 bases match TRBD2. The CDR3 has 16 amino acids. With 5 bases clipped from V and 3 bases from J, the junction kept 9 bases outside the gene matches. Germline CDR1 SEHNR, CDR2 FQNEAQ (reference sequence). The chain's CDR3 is CASSGEGLAGEETQYF. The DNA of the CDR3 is TGTGCCAGCAGCGGCGAGGGCCTAGCGGGAGAAGAGACCCAGTACTTC.